These 23 T cell receptor beta chains share one sample of origin, sequenced in a study of CD8 T cells in ankylosing spondylitis (dated by TCRdb to 2015 to 2018). The library was generated by 5' RACE. TCRdb shows the sequencer as Illumina HiSeq 2500. TCRdb applied fastp at Q25 and MiXCR to the public reads, then kept only in-frame beta chains. Each CDR3 protein gets just one entry, which takes the most common genes and DNA from the rows behind it. The sample data list 300,000 to 350,000 distinct CDR3 sequences, and 20% of these were observed just once. Roughly 3.4% of the sample is taken by the ten largest. The sample consisted of blood, either unsorted or a sorted T cell fraction (not recorded which). The origin of the receptors is a female donor with ankylosing spondylitis or in good health (not recorded which).

This clonotype was seen a handful of times. The CDR3 ends on some other residue instead of the conserved phenylalanine or tryptophan, so this is likely a read error. Because the CDR3's place on the DNA is in doubt, the DNA is left out and the CDR3 is given as listed by TCRdb. This sequence joins TRBV6-6 and TRBJ2-1; the listed D gene, TRBD1, was not tested against the DNA. Ends included, the CDR3 has 10 residues. From germline, CDR1 is MNHNY and CDR2 SVGAGI (reference sequence). The CDR3 is CASSPGTGQV.

Only a few counts were recorded for this clonotype. This sequence joins TRBV12-3 or TRBV12-4 and TRBJ1-3; D might be TRBD1 (5 bases). Trimming left V 6 bases short and J 4 bases short, with 10 bases between. The CDR3 is 13 residues long. The CDR3 DNA follows: TGTGCCAGCAGCTGTCGACAGGGAAACACCATATATTTT. This codes for CASSCRQGNTIYF.

The rearrangement links TRBV20-1 to TRBJ2-5; 9 nucleotides line up with TRBD1. Looked up from germline, CDR1 is DFQATT and CDR2 is SNEGSKA (reference sequence). V dropped 5 bases and J dropped 5; count of bases not matched to a gene: 9. This CDR3 comprises 14 residues. The CDR3 is CSAYNRGLGETQYF. The CDR3 bases are TGCAGTGCTTATAACAGGGGGCTCGGGGAGACCCAGTACTTC.

Only a few counts were recorded for this clonotype. The chain has TRBV10-3 and TRBJ2-7; tentatively, D is TRBD1 (5 bases). CDR1 is ENHRY, CDR2 SYGVKD, per germline. This CDR3 has 15 amino acids. V lost 7 bases, J lost 4 bases, and 20 bases lay in between. The CDR3 is CAITFWSRQQYEQYF. The CDR3 DNA follows: TGTGCCATCACCTTCTGGTCCCGACAGCAGTACGAGCAGTACTTC.

This clonotype was picked up many times. The CDR3 DNA reads TGTGCCAGCAGTAAAGGACAGATGATTGGAGGTACTGAAGCTTTCTTT. This encodes CASSKGQMIGGTEAFF. The chain uses TRBV12-3 or TRBV12-4 and TRBJ1-1; D is possibly TRBD1 (6 bases). V lost 5 bases to trimming and J lost 5 bases, with 21 bases between them. The CDR3 runs to 16 residues.

This chain links TRBV20-1 with TRBJ2-3; D uncertain. The V and J ends lost 1 base and 4 bases respectively, with 12 bases between them. The germline V gene encodes CDR1 DFQATT and CDR2 SNEGSKA (reference sequence). This CDR3 comprises 14 residues. CDR3 DNA: TGCAGTGCTAGAGTCCCCGCGTCGGCAGATACGCAGTATTTT. This encodes CSARVPASADTQYF.

The chain uses TRBV24-1 and TRBJ2-1, with D perhaps being TRBD1 or TRBD2 (5 bases each). V lost 4 bases and J lost 4, with 13 bases in between. This CDR3 is built from 15 residues. Per the germline V gene, CDR1 is KGHDR and CDR2 is SFDVKD. CDR3 residues: CATSEAAGTYNEQFF. DNA for the CDR3: TGTGCCACCAGTGAGGCGGCAGGGACGTACAATGAGCAGTTCTTC.

The chain employs TRBV4-1 and TRBJ2-3; D is unresolved. The CDR3 is 15 residues long. V lost 0 bases, J lost 1 base, and 8 bases lay in between. Germline CDR1 is MGHRA and CDR2 is YSYEKL. The CDR3 protein is CASSQDGHRTDTQYF. The CDR3 bases are TGCGCCAGCAGCCAAGACGGGCATCGCACAGATACGCAGTATTTT.

The gene calls are TRBV7-6 and TRBJ1-3, with a weak D call TRBD1 (5 bases). The germline V gene encodes CDR1 SGHVS and CDR2 FNYEAQ. The CDR3 extends over 14 amino acids. V lost 10 bases to trimming and J lost 8 bases, with 21 bases between them. The CDR3 sequence: CATGDGGLRDTIYF. In DNA, the CDR3 is TGTGCCACCGGCGATGGGGGGTTGAGAGACACCATATATTTT.

This clonotype has ten or more counts. The chain recombines TRBV11-2 with TRBJ2-3, with 7 bases matching TRBD1. The CDR3 totals 17 residues. With V trimmed by 5 bases and J by 2 bases, 13 bases remained unmatched. Germline CDR1 and CDR2: SGHAT and FQNNGV. In DNA form, the CDR3 reads TGTGCCAGCAGCCGTACAGGGGCTCAACGATACACAGATACGCAGTATTTT. Amino acid sequence: CASSRTGAQRYTDTQYF.

This chain uses TRBV7-6 with TRBJ2-2, with D possibly TRBD1 on 7 matching bases. V was shortened by 5 bases and J by 6 bases, with 16 bases between the two germline ends. Germline CDR1 is SGHVS and CDR2 is FNYEAQ. The CDR3 is made up of 15 amino acids. The CDR3 region is CASSLAGGRPGELFF. The DNA for the CDR3 is TGTGCCAGCAGCCTGGCAGGGGGGCGTCCCGGGGAGCTGTTTTTT. The full variable domain, with the rest looked up from reference TRBV7-6 and TRBJ2-2, is GAGVSQSPRYKVTKRGQDVALRCDPISGHVSLYWYRQALGQGPEFLTYFNYEAQQDKSGLPNDRFSAERPEGSISTLTIQRTEQRDSAMYRCASSLAGGRPGELFFGEGSRLTVL.

This clonotype occurred a few times. The chain has TRBV6-5 and TRBJ2-5, with D unresolved. Germline CDR1 MNHEY, CDR2 SVGAGI. The CDR3 has 14 amino acids. Trimming pared 2 bases from V and 5 bases from J, leaving 12 bases between. CDR3 nucleotides: TGTGCCAGCAGTTACACCCCGCTAGGGGAGACCCAGTACTTC. Amino acids: CASSYTPLGETQYF.

V and J are TRBV6-2 or TRBV6-3 and TRBJ2-7; 10 bases map to TRBD1. The CDR3 covers 16 residues. V trimming: 6 bases; J trimming: 2 bases; junction bases outside the gene matches: 10. Germline CDR1 is MNHEY and CDR2 is SVGEGT. The CDR3: CASRRTDRGRTYEQYF. The CDR3 nucleotides are TGTGCCAGCAGGCGGACCGACAGGGGGCGGACCTACGAGCAGTACTTC.

This clonotype was observed a handful of times. The chain carries TRBV7-9 and TRBJ2-7; D remains unclear. The CDR3 runs to 15 residues. Between the trimmed V and J ends, which lost 5 bases and 5 bases, there was a span of 19 bases. CDR1 and CDR2 (germline): SEHNR, FQNEAQ (reference sequence). CDR3: CASSPSNSVRNEQYF. DNA for the CDR3: TGTGCCAGCAGCCCCTCAAACTCAGTCCGGAACGAGCAGTACTTC. Supplemented by reference TRBV7-9 and TRBJ2-7, the full variable domain reads DTGVSQNPRHKITKRGQNVTFRCDPISEHNRLYWYRQTLGQGPEFLTYFQNEAQLEKSRLLSDRFSAERPKGSFSTLEIQRTEQGDSAMYLCASSPSNSVRNEQYFGPGTRLTVT.

The J gene is TRBJ2-1, the V gene TRBV11-2; D gene unclear. Germline CDR1 SGHAT, CDR2 FQNNGV. The V and J ends lost 3 bases and 15 bases respectively, with 12 bases between them. The CDR3 runs 11 residues. The CDR3 loop is CASSLGFVPFF. DNA for the CDR3: TGTGCCAGCAGCTTGGGATTCGTCCCGTTCTTC.

This clonotype showed up just once. The V call is TRBV28, the J call TRBJ2-7; tentatively, D is TRBD1 or TRBD2 (6 bases each). The germline V and J ends were trimmed by 7 bases and 2 bases, with 15 bases remaining between them. The length of the CDR3 is 14 residues. Germline V gene data show CDR1 as MDHEN and CDR2 as SYDVKM. As DNA, the CDR3 is TGTGCCAGCAAAGGAGGGCGGACAGCCTACGAGCAGTACTTC. It yields the protein CASKGGRTAYEQYF.

The rearrangement links TRBV5-1 to TRBJ2-3; maybe TRBD2 (5 bases). Between the trimmed V and J ends, which lost 5 bases and 0 bases, there was a span of 16 bases. CDR1 SGHRS and CDR2 YFSETQ come from the germline V gene. This CDR3 has 16 amino acids. CDR3 amino acids: CASRGREGPSTDTQYF. The CDR3 nucleotides are TGCGCCAGCAGGGGGAGAGAGGGTCCTAGCACAGATACGCAGTATTTT. Variable domain in full (rest from reference TRBV5-1 and TRBJ2-3): KAGVTQTPRYLIKTRGQQVTLSCSPISGHRSVSWYQQTPGQGLQFLFEYFSETQRNKGNFPGRFSGRQFSNSRSEMNVSTLELGDSALYLCASRGREGPSTDTQYFGPGTRLTVL.

This clonotype was detected only a few times. The rearrangement links TRBV7-2 to TRBJ1-2; D not certain. CDR3 length equals 14 residues. Germline assignment: CDR1 SGHTA and CDR2 FQGNSA. V was trimmed by 5 bases and J by 3 bases, leaving 13 bases between them. CDR3 sequence: CASSTRAGDYGYTF. The CDR3 DNA is TGTGCCAGCAGCACCCGGGCAGGCGACTATGGCTACACCTTC.

J is TRBJ2-3 and V is TRBV7-2; a possible D gene is TRBD1 (6 bases). The germline V gene has CDR1 SGHTA and CDR2 FQGNSA. The CDR3 totals 16 residues. Trimming removed 5 bases from V and 1 base from J, with 16 bases in between. The CDR3 DNA sequence: TGTGCCAGCAGCCCAGAGGGGGATCAGGGCACAGATACGCAGTATTTT. The encoded protein is CASSPEGDQGTDTQYF.

The V gene is TRBV4-3, the J gene TRBJ2-1, with 9 bases matching TRBD2. The length of the CDR3 is 15 residues. The germline gives CDR1 LGHNA, CDR2 YSLEER. Trimming removed 1 base from V and 4 bases from J; junction bases left unmatched: 2. This chain's CDR3 is CASSQVAGAYNEQFF. In DNA form, the CDR3 reads TGCGCCAGCAGCCAAGTAGCGGGAGCTTACAATGAGCAGTTCTTC.

This clonotype is termed medium-sized. The V call is TRBV29-1, the J call TRBJ1-1; D gene unclear. The length of the CDR3 is 8 residues. The V and J ends lost 1 base and 10 bases respectively, with 1 base between them. Germline V gene data show CDR1 as SQVTM and CDR2 as ANQGSEA. The CDR3 protein is CSVEGAFF. The CDR3 DNA is TGCAGCGTTGAAGGAGCTTTCTTT.

The V and J genes are TRBV6-2 or TRBV6-3 and TRBJ2-7; a possible D gene is TRBD1 (6 bases). The V gene lost 0 bases and the J gene lost 3 bases, with 12 bases spanning the gap. CDR1 is MNHEY, CDR2 SVGEGT, per germline. The CDR3 is made up of 15 amino acids. The CDR3 DNA reads TGTGCCAGCAGTTACTCTATGGACAGACGCTACGAGCAGTACTTC. Translation gives CASSYSMDRRYEQYF.

J is TRBJ2-1 and V is TRBV20-1; 13 bases align to TRBD2. The V gene's germline CDR1 is DFQATT and CDR2 SNEGSKA (reference sequence). The CDR3 is 17 amino acids. With 0 bases clipped from V and 9 bases from J, the junction kept 11 bases outside the gene matches. The CDR3 region has the DNA TGCAGTGCTAGAGATAGAGGAACTAGCGGGAGGGGTGGTGAGCAGTTCTTC. Its translation: CSARDRGTSGRGGEQFF.